The rows below give T cell receptor beta chains drawn from one sample of a study of PD-1 blockade in classical Hodgkin lymphoma. This table comes from immunoSEQ multiplex PCR, and its TCRdb copy is limited to in-frame clones, with some not included. Of about 44,000 clones listed, around 64% are singletons. Sequencing used peripheral blood mononuclear cells (PBMCs), obtained before the fourth cycle of nivolumab. The receptor source for this set is a human donor with classical Hodgkin lymphoma. CDR3s include the opening cysteine and the closing phenylalanine or tryptophan. Some rows mark clone size as missing; the rest say once, few, many or name a class of expanded clone.

size: few
V: TRBV7-2
length: 17
CDR3: CASRPLQGAPGANVLTF

size: .
V: TRBV6-5
length: 15
CDR3: CASSILGTSEREQYF

size: .
V: TRBV19
length: 16
CDR3: CASSIDANRGTQPQHF

size: .
V: TRBV6-5
length: 10
CDR3: CASLTGELFF

size: .
V: TRBV5-6
length: 13
CDR3: CASSWQVYYGYTF

size: .
V: TRBV5-6
length: 17
CDR3: CASSGSRDRGDEYEQYF

size: once
V: TRBV25-1
length: 14
CDR3: CASSETTGKYEQYF

size: medium-sized
V: TRBV5-6
length: 15
CDR3: CASSPPTGWGTEAFF

size: .
V: TRBV28
length: 12
CDR3: CASSLLVNEQYF

size: .
V: TRBV7-6
length: 16
CDR3: CASSLVQGGNTGELFF

size: few
V: TRBV30
length: 11
CDR3: CAWSEYYEQYF